This entry concerns a single TCR beta chain. The antigen is unknown. These data belong to a study of T cells in Graves' hyperthyroidism and ophthalmopathy. The trim removed 5 bases at V and 3 bases at J, leaving 13 bases unmatched. CDR3 length: 17 residues. CDR1 is LNHNV and CDR2 is YYDKDF in the germline V gene (reference sequence). Amplification yielded TCR beta CDR3 regions, with RNA transcripts as the source. HTBI primers were employed in a first-round RT-PCR of the TCR CDR3. TCRdb reanalysed the multiplex PCR reads using MiXCR and keeps one entry per CDR3 protein. The sample comprises about 710,000 distinct CDR3 sequences, about 15% of which are singletons, and around 7.7% rests with the top ten. In patients aged 18 to 65, hyperthyroidism was newly diagnosed, with duration under 2 months. 9 to 10 ml fresh peripheral blood yielded the PBMCs. Findings and caveats of the study: Blood also carried most thyroid clonotypes expanded above 0.001. Median prediction lead before ophthalmopathy onset was 6.5 months with the model.

This chain uses TRBV15 with TRBJ2-4; 7 nucleotides agree with TRBD1. The material sequenced was blood. The clonotype originates from a man between 18 and 35 years old with Graves' hyperthyroidism. CDR3 sequence reads: CATSETGWFVGKNIQYF. The CDR3 DNA follows: TGTGCCACCAGCGAGACAGGGTGGTTTGTGGGCAAAAACATTCAGTACTTC.